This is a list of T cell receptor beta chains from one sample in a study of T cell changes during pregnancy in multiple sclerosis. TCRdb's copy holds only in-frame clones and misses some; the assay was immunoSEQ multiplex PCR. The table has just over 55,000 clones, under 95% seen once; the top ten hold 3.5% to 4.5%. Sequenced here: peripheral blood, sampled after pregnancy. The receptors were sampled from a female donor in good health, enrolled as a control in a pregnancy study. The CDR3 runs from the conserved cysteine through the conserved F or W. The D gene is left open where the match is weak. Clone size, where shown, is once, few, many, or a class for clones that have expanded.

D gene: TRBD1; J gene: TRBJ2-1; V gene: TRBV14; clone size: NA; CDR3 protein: CASTYSRGQKQFF; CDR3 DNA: TGTGCCAGCACCTACTCCAGGGGGCAAAAGCAGTTCTTC
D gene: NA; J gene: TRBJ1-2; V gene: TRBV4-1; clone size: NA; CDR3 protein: CASSQGSGSYGYTF; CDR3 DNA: TGCGCCAGCAGCCAAGGGTCTGGGAGCTATGGCTACACCTTC
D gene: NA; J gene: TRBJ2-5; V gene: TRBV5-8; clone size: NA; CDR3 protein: CASSFEGAGPQETQYF; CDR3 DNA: TGTGCCAGCAGCTTTGAGGGCGCCGGCCCCCAAGAGACCCAGTACTTC
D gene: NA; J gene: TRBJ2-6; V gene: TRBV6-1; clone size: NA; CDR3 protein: CATTQGRSGANVLTF; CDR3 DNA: TGTGCCACCACACAGGGCCGCTCTGGGGCCAACGTCCTGACTTTC
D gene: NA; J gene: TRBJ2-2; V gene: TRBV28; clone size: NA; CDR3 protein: CASSLSLAGTGELFF; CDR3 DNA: TGTGCCAGCAGTTTGTCACTAGCCGGCACCGGGGAGCTGTTTTTT
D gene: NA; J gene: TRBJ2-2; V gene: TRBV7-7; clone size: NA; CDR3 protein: CASSLGGLANTGELFF; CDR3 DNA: TGTGCCAGCAGCTTAGGAGGGCTCGCGAACACCGGGGAGCTGTTTTTT
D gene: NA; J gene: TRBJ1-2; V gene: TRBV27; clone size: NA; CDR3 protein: CASRATGHPNYGYTF; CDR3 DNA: TGTGCCAGCAGAGCTACAGGGCATCCTAACTATGGCTACACCTTC
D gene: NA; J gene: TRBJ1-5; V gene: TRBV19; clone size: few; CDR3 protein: CASSARANGNQPQHF; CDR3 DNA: TGTGCCAGTAGTGCACGCGCTAACGGCAATCAGCCCCAGCATTTT
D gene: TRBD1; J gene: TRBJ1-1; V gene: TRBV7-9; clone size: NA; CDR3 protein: CASSPTGWATEAFF; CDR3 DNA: TGTGCCAGCAGCCCGACAGGGTGGGCCACTGAAGCTTTCTTT
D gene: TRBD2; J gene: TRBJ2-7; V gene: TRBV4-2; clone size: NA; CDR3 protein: CASSQDLPSGRYYEQYF; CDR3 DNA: TGTGCCAGCAGCCAAGATCTGCCTAGCGGGCGCTACTACGAGCAGTACTTC
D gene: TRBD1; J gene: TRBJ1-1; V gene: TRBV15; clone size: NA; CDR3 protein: CATRTGTDTEAFF; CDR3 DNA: TGTGCCACCAGGACAGGGACGGACACTGAAGCTTTCTTT
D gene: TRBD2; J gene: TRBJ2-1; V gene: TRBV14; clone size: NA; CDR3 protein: CASSPPGTSGLNEQFF; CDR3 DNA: TGTGCCAGCAGTCCCCCCGGGACTAGCGGCCTCAATGAGCAGTTCTTC
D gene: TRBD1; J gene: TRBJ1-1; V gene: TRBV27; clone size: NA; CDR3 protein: CASSVRDRTFEAFF; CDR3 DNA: TGTGCCAGCAGTGTCCGGGACAGGACCTTTGAAGCTTTCTTT
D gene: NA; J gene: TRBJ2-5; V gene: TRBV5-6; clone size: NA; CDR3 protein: CASSYQGIQETQYF; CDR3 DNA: TGTGCCAGCAGCTACCAGGGGATTCAAGAGACCCAGTACTTC
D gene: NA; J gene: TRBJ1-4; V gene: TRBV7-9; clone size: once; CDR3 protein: CASSLTYQNEKLFF; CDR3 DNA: TGTGCCAGCAGCTTAACCTACCAAAATGAAAAACTGTTTTTT
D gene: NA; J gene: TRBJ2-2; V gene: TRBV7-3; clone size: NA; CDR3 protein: CASSLQALPNTGELFF; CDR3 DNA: TGTGCCAGCAGCTTACAGGCATTACCGAACACCGGGGAGCTGTTTTTT
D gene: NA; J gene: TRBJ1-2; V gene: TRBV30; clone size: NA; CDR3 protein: CAWIRGVGGVGYTF; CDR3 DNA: TGTGCCTGGATCCGGGGGGTTGGGGGCGTTGGCTACACCTTC
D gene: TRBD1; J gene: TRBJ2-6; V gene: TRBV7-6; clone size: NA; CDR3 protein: CASSLIDRVNSGANVLTF; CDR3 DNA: TGTGCCAGCAGCTTAATCGACAGGGTTAACTCTGGGGCCAACGTCCTGACTTTC
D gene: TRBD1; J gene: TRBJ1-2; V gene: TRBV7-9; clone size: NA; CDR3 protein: CASSGTGVNYGYTF; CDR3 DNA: TGTGCCAGCAGCGGGACAGGGGTTAACTATGGCTACACCTTC
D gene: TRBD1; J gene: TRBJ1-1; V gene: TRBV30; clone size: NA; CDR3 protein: CAWIERDRKFVNTEAFF; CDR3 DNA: TGTGCCTGGATCGAGCGGGACAGGAAGTTTGTAAACACTGAAGCTTTCTTT
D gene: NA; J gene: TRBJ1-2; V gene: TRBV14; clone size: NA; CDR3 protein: CASSRGRGWGGNGYTF; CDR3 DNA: TGTGCCAGCAGCCGCGGAAGAGGATGGGGGGGAAACGGCTACACCTTC
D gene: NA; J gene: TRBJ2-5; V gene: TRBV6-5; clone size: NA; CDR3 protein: CASSYSSALVQETQYF; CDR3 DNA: TGTGCCAGCAGTTACTCGAGCGCTCTCGTACAAGAGACCCAGTACTTC
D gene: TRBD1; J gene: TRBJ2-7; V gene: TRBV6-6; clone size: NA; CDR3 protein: CASSYNQGAGEQYF; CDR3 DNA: TGTGCCAGCAGTTATAATCAGGGGGCTGGGGAGCAGTACTTC
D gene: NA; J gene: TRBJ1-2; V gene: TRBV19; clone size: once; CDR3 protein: CASRLGGALTSYGYTF; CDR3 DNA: TGTGCCAGTAGGCTGGGGGGGGCCCTGACATCCTATGGCTACACCTTC
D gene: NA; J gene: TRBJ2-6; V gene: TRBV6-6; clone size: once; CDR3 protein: CATPRSPGANVLTF; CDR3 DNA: TGTGCCACCCCGAGATCTCCTGGGGCCAACGTCCTGACTTTC
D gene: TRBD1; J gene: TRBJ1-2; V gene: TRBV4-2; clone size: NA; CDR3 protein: CASSQHPGTGEIYGYTF; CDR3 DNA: TGTGCCAGCAGCCAGCATCCGGGGACAGGGGAAATATATGGCTACACCTTC
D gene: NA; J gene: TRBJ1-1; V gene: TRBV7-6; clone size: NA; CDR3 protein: CASSLAGNTEAFF; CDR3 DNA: TGTGCCAGCAGCTTGGCAGGGAACACTGAAGCTTTCTTT
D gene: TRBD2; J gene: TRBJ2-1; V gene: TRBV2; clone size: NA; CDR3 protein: CASSAGLVGSYNEQFF; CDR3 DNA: TGTGCCAGCAGTGCAGGACTAGTTGGATCCTACAATGAGCAGTTCTTC
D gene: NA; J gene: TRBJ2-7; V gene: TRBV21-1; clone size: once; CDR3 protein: CASSKQTAPTGEDYEQCF; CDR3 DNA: TGTGCCAGCAGCAAACAGACGGCCCCGACAGGGGAGGATTACGAGCAGTGCTTC